These 23 T cell receptor beta chains were sequenced from one sample in a study of PD-L1 blockade in urothelial cancer (dated by TCRdb to 2016 to 2017). The label giving this sample's time point can be read as: pretreatment peripheral blood. The library relied on the immunoSEQ multiplex PCR assay. This is the immuneACCESS table as TCRdb keeps it, with only in-frame sequences that have V and J called. A part of the clones is gone; compared with another copy, unresolved V genes explain less than half, and the rest is unexplained. The sample table shows some 74,000 clones, and 85% are seen once. The ten top clones hold about 6.2% of the sample. The sample consisted of PBMCs, taken around atezolizumab (anti-PD-L1) treatment. The receptor set was obtained from a man in his forties or fifties with urothelial cancer.

The rearrangement links TRBV11-2 to TRBJ2-7; no firm D call. The germline gives CDR1 SGHAT, CDR2 FQNNGV. Trimming stripped 5 bases from V and 7 bases from J, with 18 bases between. There are 14 residues in the CDR3. The CDR3 region has the DNA TGTGCCAGCAGCCCCGAGGTAGGTTCGCTGGAGCAGTACTTC. This sequence encodes CASSPEVGSLEQYF. The full variable domain, completed using reference TRBV11-2 and TRBJ2-7, is EAGVAQSPRYKIIEKRQSVAFWCNPISGHATLYWYQQILGQGPKLLIQFQNNGVVDDSQLPKDRFSAERLKGVDSTLKIQPAKLEDSAVYLCASSPEVGSLEQYFGPGTRLTVT.

The chain uses TRBV18 and TRBJ2-7; possible D gene TRBD1, 6 bases. CDR1 and CDR2 from the germline V gene are KGHSH and LQKENI. The CDR3 contains 16 residues. Trimming left V 2 bases short and J 2 bases short, with 16 bases between. CDR3 nucleotide sequence: TGTGCCAGCTCACCAAGACAGGTACAGGGCGCCTACGAGCAGTACTTC. Amino acids: CASSPRQVQGAYEQYF. The full variable domain, its missing parts supplied by reference TRBV18 and TRBJ2-7, is NAGVMQNPRHLVRRRGQEARLRCSPMKGHSHVYWYRQLPEEGLKFMVYLQKENIIDESGMPKERFSAEFPKEGPSILRIQQVVRGDSAAYFCASSPRQVQGAYEQYFGPGTRLTVT.

J is TRBJ2-2 and V is TRBV28, with 8 bases fitting TRBD2. The CDR3 runs to 15 residues. Trimming at V came to 4 bases and at J to 7 bases, leaving 8 bases not matched to a gene. Germline values: CDR1 MDHEN, CDR2 SYDVKM. DNA for the CDR3: TGTGCCAGCAGTTCGGGACTAGGACGACGCGGGGAGCTGTTTTTT. This translates into CASSSGLGRRGELFF.

The V call is TRBV30, the J call TRBJ2-1; 8 bases are shared with TRBD2. This CDR3 has 15 amino acids. Germline CDR1 and CDR2: GTSNPN and SVGIG (reference sequence). Trimming cost V 5 bases and J 4 bases; bases outside gene matches: 10. The CDR3 sequence is CAWSALAGGYNEQFF. CDR3 bases: TGTGCCTGGTCAGCTCTAGCGGGTGGTTACAATGAGCAGTTCTTC.

This chain links TRBV5-1 with TRBJ2-3; 8 nucleotides line up with TRBD2. Losses at the gene ends were 2 bases for V and 0 bases for J; bases not matched to a gene: 2. From germline, CDR1 is SGHRS and CDR2 YFSETQ. CDR3 length equals 15 residues. The CDR3 loop is CASSLSGSSTDTQYF. CDR3 DNA sequence: TGCGCCAGCAGCTTAAGCGGGAGTAGCACAGATACGCAGTATTTT.

V is TRBV19 and J is TRBJ2-1; 8 bases line up with TRBD2. Trimming at V came to 6 bases and at J to 0 bases, leaving 4 bases not matched to a gene. The CDR3 is 15 residues long. The V gene's germline CDR1 is LNHDA and CDR2 SQIVND (reference sequence). The chain's CDR3 is CASSAGGSSYNEQFF. DNA for the CDR3: TGTGCCAGTAGCGCGGGGGGAAGCTCCTACAATGAGCAGTTCTTC.

The sample holds one count of this clone. The chain joins TRBV27 to TRBJ2-2; the match to TRBD1 covers 7 bases. V trimming: 5 bases; J trimming: 5 bases; junction bases outside the gene matches: 8. The CDR3 is made up of 15 amino acids. Per germline, CDR1 MNHEY and CDR2 SMNVEV (reference sequence). CDR3 amino acids: CASSQTGPRTGELFF. For the CDR3, the DNA is TGTGCCAGCAGTCAGACAGGGCCGAGGACCGGGGAGCTGTTTTTT.

This clone was seen only once. The chain employs TRBV9 and TRBJ2-1; 11 bases agree with TRBD2. The CDR3 consists of 14 residues. Germline loops: CDR1 SGDLS, CDR2 YYNGEE. Losses at the gene ends were 4 bases for V and 7 bases for J; bases not matched to a gene: 4. CDR3 bases: TGTGCCAGCAGCATTAGCGGGAGGGCGAATGAGCAGTTCTTC. This gives the protein CASSISGRANEQFF.

This sequence joins TRBV13 and TRBJ1-5; D might be TRBD1 (5 bases). CDR3 length equals 14 residues. Per germline, CDR1 PRHDT and CDR2 FYEKMQ (reference sequence). The ends were cut back, 4 bases at V and 4 bases at J, with 11 bases in the middle. In DNA, the CDR3 is TGTGCCAGCAGCTCAGGGACTCTTAATCAGCCCCAGCATTTT. As protein: CASSSGTLNQPQHF.

Note on this clone: At one boundary the junction diverges from the germline segment, which might be a read error. The chain has TRBV6-1 and TRBJ1-1, with 7 bases matching TRBD1. This CDR3 region has 11 residues. Germline V gives CDR1 MNHNS, CDR2 SASEGT. CDR3 bases: TGTGCCAGCAGCGCTAGCCGGCAGGGGGAATTT. Translation: CASSASRQGEF.

The V call is TRBV5-8, the J call TRBJ1-2; perhaps TRBD1 as D (6 bases). V lost 0 bases to trimming and J lost 2 bases, with 11 bases between them. Germline CDR1 and CDR2: SGHTS and YDEGEE. The CDR3 is 15 amino acids. In DNA, the CDR3 is TGTGCCAGCAGCTTGGGCGGACAGAGCAACTATGGCTACACCTTC. Protein: CASSLGGQSNYGYTF.

This clone appeared a few times. The chain carries TRBV2 and TRBJ1-4, with 7 bases lining up with TRBD1. Germline V CDR1 and CDR2: SNHLY, FYNNEI. This CDR3 has 14 amino acids. The V and J ends lost 5 bases and 8 bases, in that order; junction bases with no gene match: 8. CDR3 bases: TGTGCCAGCAGTACCCAAGGGGGCAGCGAAAAACTGTTTTTT. As protein: CASSTQGGSEKLFF.

The chain joins TRBV15 to TRBJ1-2, with 11 positions matching TRBD1. CDR1 is LNHNV, CDR2 YYDKDF, per germline (reference sequence). This CDR3 comprises 16 residues. V lost 3 bases to trimming and J lost 8 bases; unmatched junction nucleotides: 11. CDR3 in amino acids: CATSRDRGPTGGGYTF. CDR3 DNA: TGTGCCACCAGCAGGGACAGGGGGCCCACCGGGGGCGGCTACACCTTC.

The chain recombines TRBV23-1 with TRBJ2-2; possible D gene TRBD1, 5 bases. TRBV23-1 is sorted into the ORF group, with uncertain function. V lost 2 bases and J lost 1, with 17 bases in between. The CDR3 has 18 amino acids. CDR3 region: CASSQAILAGLNTGELFF. Written as DNA, the CDR3 is TGCGCCAGCAGTCAAGCGATATTGGCAGGGTTGAACACCGGGGAGCTGTTTTTT.

This clone was observed a handful of times. The chain carries TRBV9 and TRBJ2-1, with 9 bases fitting TRBD2. The germline V gene has CDR1 SGDLS and CDR2 YYNGEE. The CDR3 spans 17 residues. The J segment lost 4 bases and the V segment lost 0 bases, leaving 8 bases of the junction unmatched. The CDR3 nucleotides read TGTGCCAGCAGCGTAGTTTCCGCGGGAGGGGGGTACAATGAGCAGTTCTTC. Its translation: CASSVVSAGGGYNEQFF.

The chain combines TRBV4-3 with TRBJ2-7, with D unresolved. This CDR3 is built from 15 residues. The V gene lost 4 bases and the J gene lost 2 bases, with 15 bases spanning the gap. Per the germline V gene, CDR1 is LGHNA and CDR2 is YSLEER. The CDR3 sequence: CASSPRWSSAYEQYF. CDR3 coding DNA: TGCGCCAGCAGCCCCCGGTGGAGTTCCGCCTACGAGCAGTACTTC.

The genes are TRBV19 and TRBJ1-2; 7 bases align to TRBD1. CDR3 length: 13 amino acids. Germline-derived CDR1 and CDR2 are LNHDA and SQIVND (reference sequence). After removal of 3 bases from V and 2 bases from J, the junction contained 0 bases not matched to a gene. CDR3 residues: CASSMGQNYGYTF. The CDR3 coding sequence is TGTGCCAGTAGTATGGGACAGAACTATGGCTACACCTTC.

The chain joins TRBV6-6 to TRBJ2-2; perhaps TRBD1 as D (6 bases). Trimming shortened V by 6 bases and J by 4 bases, and 12 bases separated the two germline ends. This CDR3 is 14 amino acids long. The germline V gene has CDR1 MNHNY and CDR2 SVGAGI (reference sequence). The CDR3 region is CASSGTIVTGELFF. CDR3 in DNA: TGTGCCAGCAGCGGGACAATAGTCACCGGGGAGCTGTTTTTT.

The chain couples TRBV11-3 to TRBJ2-2, with D possibly matching TRBD1 (6 bases). Trimming took off 6 bases at V and 4 bases at J, with 12 bases between the two ends. The CDR3 has 14 residues. Germline V CDR1 and CDR2: SGHNT, YENEEA. The CDR3 is CASRRGHGTGELFF. CDR3 DNA: TGTGCCAGCAGACGGGGACACGGCACCGGGGAGCTGTTTTTT.

This clone was picked up one time. The chain recombines TRBV7-9 with TRBJ2-7; 8 bases map to TRBD2. CDR3 length equals 12 residues. V was pared by 5 bases and J by 7 bases, with 4 bases of the junction left unmatched. CDR1 and CDR2 (germline): SEHNR, FQNEAQ (reference sequence). This CDR3 reads CASSREGREQYF. CDR3 in DNA: TGTGCCAGCAGCCGGGAGGGCCGGGAGCAGTACTTC. The full variable domain, completed using reference TRBV7-9 and TRBJ2-7, is DTGVSQNPRHKITKRGQNVTFRCDPISEHNRLYWYRQTLGQGPEFLTYFQNEAQLEKSRLLSDRFSAERPKGSFSTLEIQRTEQGDSAMYLCASSREGREQYFGPGTRLTVT.

The chain employs TRBV14 and TRBJ1-2; TRBD1 is a possible D gene (5 bases). Germline CDR1 is SGHDN and CDR2 is FVKESK. CDR3 length: 14 amino acids. V was pared by 1 base and J by 4 bases, with 10 bases between. This CDR3 is CASSQARTTYGYTF. CDR3 nucleotide sequence: TGTGCCAGCAGCCAAGCTAGGACAACCTATGGCTACACCTTC.

The DNA for the CDR3 is TGCGCCAGCAGCCAAGAGCTCAGCCTAGCGGGAGTCGTGCAGTACTTC. Its protein is CASSQELSLAGVVQYF. The chain recombines TRBV4-1 with TRBJ2-7, with 10 positions matching TRBD2. The CDR3 is 16 residues long. Germline V gene sequence: CDR1 MGHRA, CDR2 YSYEKL. The ends lost 0 bases at V and 9 bases at J; junction bases unmatched: 11.

The chain has TRBV18 and TRBJ2-7; the D is unclear. CDR1 KGHSH and CDR2 LQKENI come from the germline V gene. The length of the CDR3 is 15 residues. With 1 base removed from V and 0 bases from J, the gap between germline ends came to 10 bases. CDR3 nucleotide sequence: TGTGCCAGCTCACCACGTCCGGAGAGCTCCTACGAGCAGTACTTC. Translation gives CASSPRPESSYEQYF.